This is a list of T cell receptor beta chains from one sample in a study of control samples from healthy donors and cancer patients. Profiling relied on immunoSEQ multiplex PCR, and the TCRdb table lists in-frame clones only, not all of them. The data contain 100,000 or so clones, more than 75% of them singletons. Sequenced input: blood. These receptor sequences come from a woman aged 50 to 65 in good health. CDR3s leave out the opening cysteine and the closing phenylalanine or tryptophan. The order of the fields is V gene, CDR3 protein.

TRBV5-6,ASSLGGTSGNTIY
TRBV5-6,ASSLAGLHSNQPQH
TRBV4-1,ASSQVGPPYEQY
TRBV3-1/TRBV3-2,ASSQETGAADTQY
TRBV9,ASSVGGGNEKLF
TRBV5-1,ASTLGAGSQETQY
TRBV5-1,ASSLAGLDNQPQH
TRBV6-5,ASSYTASSYNEQF
TRBV7-9,ASSPDNYYNEQF
TRBV27,ASSRYRTESNQPQH
TRBV3-1/TRBV3-2,ASSPQETGELF
TRBV30,AWSDPTNDKLYGYT
TRBV20-1,SAAGAYGYT
TRBV19,ASSRGQPTSTDTQY
TRBV19,ASSNVGGTNSPLH
TRBV19,AINTEAF
TRBV6-4,ASSEGTGMNYGYT
TRBV27,ASSPGHLSAGELF
TRBV7-3,ASSLTAGGGGTTDTQY
TRBV3-1/TRBV3-2,ASSQDRGLYGYT
TRBV3-1/TRBV3-2,ASSQVTLADLNGKLF
TRBV14,ASSVRQAYEQY
TRBV3-1/TRBV3-2,ASSARSGGLAGGDHEQY
TRBV18,ASSRTDKNQPQH
TRBV19,ASSIGVEQF
TRBV9,ASSVGRFMNTEAF
TRBV3-1/TRBV3-2,ASSQDEGEADTQY
TRBV5-1,ASSLQDSGYT
TRBV19,ASTGPGQGGDYGYT
TRBV3-1/TRBV3-2,ASSLGPEGYT
TRBV5-1,ASSLVLAGGTVKF
TRBV5-8,ASSPILAGGYNEQF
TRBV5-1,ASSVLGARGSGELF
TRBV7-2,ASSHRHTGGNTIY
TRBV29-1,SVEVQGGMNTEAF
TRBV20-1,SARGDYGYT
TRBV18,ASSPGTLTGELF
TRBV13,ASSRALYNEQF
TRBV7-8,ASSLWGVPSEETQY
TRBV3-1/TRBV3-2,ASSQLQGGAF
TRBV7-9,ASSLAGGNTIY
TRBV19,ASRAGYT
TRBV6-1,ASSEVGLLNEQF
TRBV19,ASSIDRASYEQY
TRBV29-1,SVLTQGFGGYT
TRBV11-2,ASSSRQGRLGEQY
TRBV12-5,ASGFLGSSGSDEQF
TRBV9,ASSRRGPGELF
TRBV19,ASTYRGNTEAF
TRBV6-6,ASASRLTQTGELF
TRBV27,ASTSGGAYNEQF
TRBV7-2,ASSFGLAGARTDTQY
TRBV6-6,ASRTGGGELF
TRBV5-1,ASRRDRGWPQH
TRBV19,ATGLAGNSYNEQF
TRBV27,ASSTFLSYNEQF
TRBV30,AWSVRHNPRQPQH
TRBV6-4,ASSDRQGQTNEQF